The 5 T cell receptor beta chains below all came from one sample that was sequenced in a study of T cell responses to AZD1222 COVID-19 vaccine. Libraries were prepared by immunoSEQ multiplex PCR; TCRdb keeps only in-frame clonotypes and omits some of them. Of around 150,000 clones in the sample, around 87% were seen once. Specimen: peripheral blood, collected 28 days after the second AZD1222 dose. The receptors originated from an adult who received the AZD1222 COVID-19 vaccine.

The CDR3 loop is CASSLGGVNTEAFF. The DNA for the CDR3 is TGTGCCAGCTCCCTGGGGGGGGTGAACACTGAAGCTTTCTTT. The V and J genes are TRBV18 and TRBJ1-1; a weak D match, TRBD1 (5 bases). Germline CDR1 KGHSH, CDR2 LQKENI. The length of the CDR3 is 14 residues. V lost 6 bases and J 0 bases, leaving 11 bases between the germline ends.

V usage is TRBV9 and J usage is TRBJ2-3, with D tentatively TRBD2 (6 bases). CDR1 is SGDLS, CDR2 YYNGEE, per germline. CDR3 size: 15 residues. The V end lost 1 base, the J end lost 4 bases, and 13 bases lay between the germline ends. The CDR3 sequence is CASSVSPREADTQYF. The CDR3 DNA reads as TGTGCCAGCAGCGTAAGTCCGAGGGAGGCAGATACGCAGTATTTT.

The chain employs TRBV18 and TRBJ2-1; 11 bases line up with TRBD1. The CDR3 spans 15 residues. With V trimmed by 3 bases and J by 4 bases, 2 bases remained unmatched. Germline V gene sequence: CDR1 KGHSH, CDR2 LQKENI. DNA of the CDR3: TGTGCCAGCTCACCTGGGACAGGGGGTTACAATGAGCAGTTCTTC. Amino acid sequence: CASSPGTGGYNEQFF.

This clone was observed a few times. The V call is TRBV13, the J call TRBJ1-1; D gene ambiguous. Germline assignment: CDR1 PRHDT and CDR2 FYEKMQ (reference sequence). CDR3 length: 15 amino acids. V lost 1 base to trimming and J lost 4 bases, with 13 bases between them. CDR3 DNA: TGTGCCAGCAGCTTAGTCAGGTCCGGAGGCACTGAAGCTTTCTTT. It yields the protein CASSLVRSGGTEAFF.

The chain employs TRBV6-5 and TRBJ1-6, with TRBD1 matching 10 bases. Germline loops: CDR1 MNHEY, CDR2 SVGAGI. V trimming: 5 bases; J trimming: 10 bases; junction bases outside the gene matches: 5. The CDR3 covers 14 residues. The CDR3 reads CASSLTGGWSPLHF. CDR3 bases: TGTGCCAGCAGTCTGACAGGGGGCTGGTCACCCCTCCACTTT.